The source of this T cell receptor beta chain is a study of beta chain features in type 1 diabetes. General observations from the study: Shorter TCRB CDR3s, moderately but significantly so, were found in Type 1 diabetes patients in all four CD4+ subsets.

After removal of 0 bases from V and 11 bases from J, the junction contained 4 bases not matched to a gene. This CDR3 is built from 13 residues. Looked up from germline, CDR1 is LGHNA and CDR2 is YSLEER. The study reverse transcribed the entire isolated RNA, so it sequenced expressed TCRB transcripts. Profiled with immunoSEQ multiplex PCR; TCRdb holds only in-frame clones, not every one. The sample includes around 600,000 clones, about an eighth of them seen just once. As for this clone: As yet, its antigen is unknown.

This clonotype was sampled from a man aged 30 to 39 with type 1 diabetes. The V gene is TRBV4-3, the J gene TRBJ2-1, with TRBD2 matching over 7 bases. The sample taken for sequencing was naive CD4+ T cells from blood. CDR3 DNA sequence: TGCGCCAGCAGCCAAGATATGGGGACTAAGCAGTTCTTC. This codes for CASSQDMGTKQFF.